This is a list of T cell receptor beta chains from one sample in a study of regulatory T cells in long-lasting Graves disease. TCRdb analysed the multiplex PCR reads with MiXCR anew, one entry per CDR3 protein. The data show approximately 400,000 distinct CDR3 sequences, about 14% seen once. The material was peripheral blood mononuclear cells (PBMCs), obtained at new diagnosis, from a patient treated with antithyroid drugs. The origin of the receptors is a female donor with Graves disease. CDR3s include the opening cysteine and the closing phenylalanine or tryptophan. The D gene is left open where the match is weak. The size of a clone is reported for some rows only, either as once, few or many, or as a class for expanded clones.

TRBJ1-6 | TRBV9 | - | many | CASSYGQTGSPLHF | TGTGCCAGCAGCTACGGACAGACAGGTTCACCCCTCCACTTT
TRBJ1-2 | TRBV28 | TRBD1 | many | CASNDRGHGYGYTF | TGTGCCAGCAACGACAGGGGGCATGGATATGGCTACACCTTC
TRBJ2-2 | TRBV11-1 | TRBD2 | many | CASSPSGSNTGELFF | TGTGCCAGCAGCCCAAGCGGGAGCAACACCGGGGAGCTGTTTTTT
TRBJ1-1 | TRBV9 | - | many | CASSPEVLGPNTEAFF | TGTGCCAGCAGCCCTGAAGTCCTGGGCCCTAACACTGAAGCTTTCTTT
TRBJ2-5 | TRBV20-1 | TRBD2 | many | CSAQGTSGRVGETQYF | TGCAGTGCCCAGGGGACTAGCGGGAGGGTGGGGGAGACCCAGTACTTC
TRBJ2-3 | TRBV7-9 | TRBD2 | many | CASSLGLATTDTQYF | TGTGCCAGCAGCCTGGGACTAGCAACCACAGATACGCAGTATTTT
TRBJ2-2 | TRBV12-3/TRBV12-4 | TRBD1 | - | CASRDPLRDSTGELFF | TGTGCCAGCAGAGACCCACTCCGGGACAGCACCGGGGAGCTGTTTTTT
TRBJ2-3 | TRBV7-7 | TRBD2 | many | CASSPRPGLAGFTDTQYF | TGTGCCAGCAGCCCCCGACCGGGACTAGCGGGGTTTACAGATACGCAGTATTTT
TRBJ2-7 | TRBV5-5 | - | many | CASSLAIRLRPYEQYF | TGTGCCAGCAGCTTGGCCATCAGATTACGGCCCTACGAGCAGTACTTC
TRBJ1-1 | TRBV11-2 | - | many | CASSLVSRDRGMNTEAFF | TGTGCCAGCAGCTTAGTATCCCGTGACAGAGGAATGAACACTGAAGCTTTCTTT
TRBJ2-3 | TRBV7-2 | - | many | CASSLDRGRPDTQYF | TGTGCCAGCAGCTTAGATCGGGGGCGCCCAGATACGCAGTATTTT
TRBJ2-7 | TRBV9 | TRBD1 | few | CASSVTPTGAYEQYF | TGTGCCAGCAGCGTAACCCCCACAGGGGCCTACGAGCAGTACTTC
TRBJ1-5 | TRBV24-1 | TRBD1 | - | CATRRTGFRQPQHF | TGTGCCACCAGGAGGACAGGGTTTCGTCAGCCCCAGCATTTT
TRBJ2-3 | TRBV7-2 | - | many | CASSPPGWDLHQDTQYF | TGTGCCAGCAGCCCACCGGGATGGGATCTCCATCAAGATACGCAGTATTTT
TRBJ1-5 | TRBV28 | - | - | CASSFDLGYQPQHF | TGTGCCAGCAGTTTTGATCTAGGTTATCAGCCCCAGCATTTT
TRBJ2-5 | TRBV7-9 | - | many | CASSLIPLGGLRETQYF | TGTGCCAGCAGCTTAATTCCTCTCGGGGGCCTTAGGGAGACCCAGTACTTC
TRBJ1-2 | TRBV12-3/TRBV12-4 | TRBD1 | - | CASRGTAENNGYTF | TGTGCCAGCCGAGGGACAGCAGAAAATAATGGCTACACCTTC
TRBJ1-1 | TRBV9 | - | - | CASSADGYEAFF | TGTGCCAGCAGCGCGGACGGCTATGAAGCTTTCTTT
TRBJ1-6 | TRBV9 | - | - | CASSVVGGNSPLHF | TGTGCCAGCAGCGTAGTGGGTGGTAATTCACCCCTCCACTTT
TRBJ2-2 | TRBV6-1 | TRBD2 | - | CASTLGLAGAGELFF | TGTGCCAGCACCTTAGGACTAGCGGGAGCCGGGGAGCTGTTTTTT
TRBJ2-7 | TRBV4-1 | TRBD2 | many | CASSQPGTRIYEQYF | TGCGCCAGCAGCCAACCCGGGACTAGGATCTACGAGCAGTACTTC
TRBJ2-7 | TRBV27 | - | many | CASSLIADSYEQYF | TGTGCCAGCAGTCTAATAGCGGACTCCTACGAGCAGTACTTC
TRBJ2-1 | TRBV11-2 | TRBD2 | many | CASSLVGGRADNEQFF | TGTGCCAGCAGCTTAGTTGGCGGGAGGGCCGACAATGAGCAGTTCTTC
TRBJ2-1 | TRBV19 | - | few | CASSIGHYNEQFF | TGTGCCAGTAGTATAGGACACTACAATGAGCAGTTCTTC
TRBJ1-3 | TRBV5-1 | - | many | CASSLVLAPGNTIYF | TGCGCCAGCAGCTTGGTGTTGGCCCCTGGAAACACCATATATTTT
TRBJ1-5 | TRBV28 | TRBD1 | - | CASIIRTGVKVNNQPQHF | TGTGCCAGCATAATCAGGACAGGGGTAAAGGTGAACAATCAGCCCCAGCATTTT
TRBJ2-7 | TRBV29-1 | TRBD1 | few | CSVDGQGNEQYF | TGCAGCGTTGATGGACAGGGTAACGAGCAGTACTTC
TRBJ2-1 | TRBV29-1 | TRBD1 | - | CSVQPGQGINEQFF | TGCAGCGTGCAACCGGGACAGGGAATTAATGAGCAGTTCTTC
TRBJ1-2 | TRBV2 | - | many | CASRRQLNYGYTF | TGTGCCAGCAGACGACAGCTTAACTATGGCTACACCTTC
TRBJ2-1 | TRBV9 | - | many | CASSVDGYGDEQFF | TGTGCCAGCAGCGTAGATGGGTATGGGGATGAGCAGTTCTTC
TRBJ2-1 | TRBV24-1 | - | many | CATEPGHHNEQFF | TGTGCCACCGAACCGGGGCACCACAATGAGCAGTTCTTC
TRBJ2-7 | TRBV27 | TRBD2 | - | CASSPLAGVAYEQYF | TGTGCCAGCAGCCCTCTGGCGGGGGTGGCCTACGAGCAGTACTTC
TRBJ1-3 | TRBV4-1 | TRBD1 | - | CASSQGTGARGNTIYF | TGCGCCAGCAGCCAGGGAACAGGGGCGAGGGGAAACACCATATATTTT
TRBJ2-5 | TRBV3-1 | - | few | CASSQEVSWLADKKETQYF | TGTGCCAGCAGCCAAGAAGTTAGTTGGCTAGCTGATAAAAAAGAGACCCAGTACTTC
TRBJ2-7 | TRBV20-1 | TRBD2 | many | CSASGLDGPYEQYF | TGCAGTGCTAGTGGACTAGACGGGCCCTACGAGCAGTACTTC
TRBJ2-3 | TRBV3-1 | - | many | CASSQLLEDTQYF | TGTGCCAGCAGCCAACTATTAGAAGATACGCAGTATTTT
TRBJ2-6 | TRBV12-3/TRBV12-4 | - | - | CASSLDPSGANVLTF | TGTGCCAGCAGTTTAGACCCCTCTGGGGCCAACGTCCTGACTTTC
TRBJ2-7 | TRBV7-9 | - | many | CASSPAQGRGEFEQYF | TGTGCCAGCAGCCCGGCTCAGGGCAGGGGGGAATTCGAGCAGTACTTC
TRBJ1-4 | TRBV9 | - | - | CASSAGLLATNEKLFF | TGTGCCAGCAGCGCGGGACTTCTGGCAACTAATGAAAAACTGTTTTTT
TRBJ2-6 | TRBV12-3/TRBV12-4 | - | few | CASSGGRRQRTLSGANVLTF | TGTGCCAGCAGTGGGGGGCGGAGACAGCGAACCCTCTCTGGGGCCAACGTCCTGACTTTC
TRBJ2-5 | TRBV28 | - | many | CASSDRQGGRETQYF | TGTGCCAGCAGTGACAGACAGGGAGGAAGGGAGACCCAGTACTTC
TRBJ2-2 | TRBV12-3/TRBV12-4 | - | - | CASAPPGPEGAGELFF | TGTGCCAGCGCTCCACCGGGGCCCGAAGGGGCCGGGGAGCTGTTTTTT
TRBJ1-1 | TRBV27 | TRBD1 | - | CASSHSQGDKGEAFF | TGTGCCAGCAGTCACTCTCAGGGGGATAAGGGTGAAGCTTTCTTT
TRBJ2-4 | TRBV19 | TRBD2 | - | CASSQISGVKNIQYF | TGTGCCAGTAGTCAGATTAGCGGGGTCAAAAACATTCAGTACTTC
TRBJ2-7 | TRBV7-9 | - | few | CASSATGNLEQYF | TGTGCCAGCAGCGCTACAGGGAACCTCGAGCAGTACTTC
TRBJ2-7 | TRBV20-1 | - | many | CSVLRGSYEQYF | TGCAGTGTCCTGCGCGGCTCCTACGAGCAGTACTTC
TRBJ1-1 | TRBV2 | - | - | CASSEAQVGFTEAFF | TGTGCCAGCAGTGAAGCCCAGGTCGGGTTCACTGAAGCTTTCTTT
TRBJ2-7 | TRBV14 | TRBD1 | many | CASSQGTGPRYEQYF | TGTGCCAGCAGCCAAGGGACAGGGCCTCGGTACGAGCAGTACTTC
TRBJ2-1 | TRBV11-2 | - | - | CASSPGTLAYNEQFF | TGTGCCAGCAGTCCCGGGACTTTGGCCTACAATGAGCAGTTCTTC
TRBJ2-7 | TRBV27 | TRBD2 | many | CASSLSTSGNYEQYF | TGTGCCAGCAGTTTATCCACTAGCGGGAACTACGAGCAGTACTTC
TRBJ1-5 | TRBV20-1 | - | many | CSARLGRGSQPQHF | TGCAGTGCCCGGCTAGGGCGGGGGAGTCAGCCCCAGCATTTT
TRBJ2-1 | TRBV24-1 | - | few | CATGSDRPNEQFF | TGTGCCACCGGCTCAGACAGGCCCAATGAGCAGTTCTTC
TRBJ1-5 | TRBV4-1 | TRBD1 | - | CASSPGQGTQPQHF | TGCGCCAGCAGCCCCGGACAGGGGACGCAGCCCCAGCATTTT
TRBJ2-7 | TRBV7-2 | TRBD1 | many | CASSPGTGLSEQYF | TGTGCCAGCAGCCCCGGGACAGGGCTCAGCGAGCAGTACTTC
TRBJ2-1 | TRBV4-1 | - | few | CASSQAETVYNEQFF | TGCGCCAGCAGCCAAGCAGAGACAGTATACAATGAGCAGTTCTTC